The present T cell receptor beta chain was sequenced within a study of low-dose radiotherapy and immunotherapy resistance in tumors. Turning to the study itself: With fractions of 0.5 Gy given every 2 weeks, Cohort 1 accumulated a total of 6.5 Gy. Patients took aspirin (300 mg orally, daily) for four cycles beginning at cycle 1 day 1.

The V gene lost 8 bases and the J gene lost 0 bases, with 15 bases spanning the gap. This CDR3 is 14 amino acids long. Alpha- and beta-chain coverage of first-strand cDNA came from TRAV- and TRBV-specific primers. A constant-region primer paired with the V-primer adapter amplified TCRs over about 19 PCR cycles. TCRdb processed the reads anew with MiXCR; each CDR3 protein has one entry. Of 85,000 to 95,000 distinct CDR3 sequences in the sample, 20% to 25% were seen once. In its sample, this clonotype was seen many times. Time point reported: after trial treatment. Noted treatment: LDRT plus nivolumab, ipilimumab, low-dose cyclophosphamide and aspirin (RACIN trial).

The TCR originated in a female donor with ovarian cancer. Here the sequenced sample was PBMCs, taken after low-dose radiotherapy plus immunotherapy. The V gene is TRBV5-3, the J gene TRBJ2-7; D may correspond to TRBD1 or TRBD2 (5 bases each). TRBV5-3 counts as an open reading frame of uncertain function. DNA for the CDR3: TGTGCCAGCAGATCCGGGACGGTCTCCTACGAGCAGTACTTC. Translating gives CASRSGTVSYEQYF.